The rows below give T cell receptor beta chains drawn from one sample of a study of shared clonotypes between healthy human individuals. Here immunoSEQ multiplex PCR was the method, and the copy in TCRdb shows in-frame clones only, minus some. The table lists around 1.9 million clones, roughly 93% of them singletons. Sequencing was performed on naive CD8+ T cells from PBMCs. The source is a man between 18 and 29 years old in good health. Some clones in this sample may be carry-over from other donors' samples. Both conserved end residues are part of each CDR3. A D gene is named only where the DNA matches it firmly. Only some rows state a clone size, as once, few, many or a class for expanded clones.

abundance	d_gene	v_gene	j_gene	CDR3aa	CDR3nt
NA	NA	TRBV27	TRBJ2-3	CASSATDTDTQYF	TGTGCCAGCAGTGCGACGGATACAGATACGCAGTATTTT
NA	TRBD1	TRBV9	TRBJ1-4	CASSVGDRSPNEKLFF	TGTGCCAGCAGCGTAGGGGACAGGAGCCCCAATGAAAAACTGTTTTTT
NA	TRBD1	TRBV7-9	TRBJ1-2	CASSWTGANYGYTF	TGTGCCAGCAGCTGGACAGGGGCTAACTATGGCTACACCTTC
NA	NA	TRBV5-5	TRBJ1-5	CASSLAGYGQPQHF	TGTGCCAGCAGCTTGGCTGGGTACGGCCAGCCCCAGCATTTT
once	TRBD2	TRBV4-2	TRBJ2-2	CASSPGGEGLAETLNTGELFF	TGTGCCAGCAGCCCCGGTGGAGAGGGACTAGCGGAAACTTTGAACACCGGGGAGCTGTTTTTT
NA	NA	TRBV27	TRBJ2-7	CASSLGPNYEQYF	TGTGCCAGCAGTTTAGGGCCGAACTACGAGCAGTACTTC
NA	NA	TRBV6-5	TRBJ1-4	CASSFSPGATNEKLFF	TGTGCCAGCAGTTTTTCGCCAGGGGCGACTAATGAAAAACTGTTTTTT
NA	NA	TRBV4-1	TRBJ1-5	CASSQGRGDQPQHF	TGCGCCAGCAGCCAAGGCCGCGGGGATCAGCCCCAGCATTTT
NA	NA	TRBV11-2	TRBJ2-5	CASSLDLLVSAQETQYF	TGTGCCAGCAGCTTAGATCTTTTGGTGTCAGCCCAAGAGACCCAGTACTTC
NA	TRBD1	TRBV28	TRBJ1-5	CASSDGQVFNQPQHF	TGTGCCAGCAGTGACGGACAGGTCTTCAATCAGCCCCAGCATTTT
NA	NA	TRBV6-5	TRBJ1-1	CASSYSWGGDTEAFF	TGTGCCAGCAGTTACTCGTGGGGTGGGGACACTGAAGCTTTCTTT
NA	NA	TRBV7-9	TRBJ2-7	CASEGGTVYEQYF	TGTGCCAGTGAAGGCGGGACAGTCTACGAGCAGTACTTC
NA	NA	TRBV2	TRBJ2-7	CASSEARVGSGAYEQYF	TGTGCCAGCAGTGAAGCTCGGGTAGGTAGCGGAGCCTACGAGCAGTACTTC
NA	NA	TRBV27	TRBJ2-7	CASSFGVAYEQYF	TGTGCCAGCAGTTTTGGGGTTGCCTACGAGCAGTACTTC
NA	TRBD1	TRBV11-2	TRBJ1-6	CASSLHGAGGNSPLHF	TGTGCCAGCAGCTTACACGGAGCAGGGGGTAATTCACCCCTCCACTTT
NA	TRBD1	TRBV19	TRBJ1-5	CASNPGGWSQPQHF	TGTGCCAGTAACCCAGGGGGGTGGAGTCAGCCCCAGCATTTT
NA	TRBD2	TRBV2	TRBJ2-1	CASSRRGPSGINEQFF	TGTGCCAGCTCCCGCCGGGGGCCTAGCGGGATCAATGAGCAGTTCTTC
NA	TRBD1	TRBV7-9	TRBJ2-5	CASSLQGSQETQYF	TGTGCCAGCAGCCTACAGGGGTCCCAAGAGACCCAGTACTTC
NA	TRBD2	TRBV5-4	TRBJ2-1	CASSSRSAGGGDEQFF	TGTGCCAGCAGCTCCCGGTCGGCGGGAGGGGGGGATGAGCAGTTCTTC
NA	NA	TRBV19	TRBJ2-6	CASKAGANVLTF	TGTGCCAGTAAGGCTGGGGCCAACGTCCTGACTTTC
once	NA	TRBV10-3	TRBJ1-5	CAISESDQPQHF	TGTGCCATCAGTGAGTCGGATCAGCCCCAGCATTTT
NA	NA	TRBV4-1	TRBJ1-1	CASSQVAYKGSTEAFF	TGCGCCAGCAGCCAAGTGGCCTATAAGGGCTCCACTGAAGCTTTCTTT
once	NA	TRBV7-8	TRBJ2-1	CASSLVADPGYEQFF	TGTGCCAGCAGCTTAGTTGCAGACCCTGGATATGAGCAGTTCTTC
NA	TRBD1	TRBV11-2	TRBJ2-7	CASRGTGGGSYEQYF	TGTGCCAGCAGAGGGACAGGGGGTGGATCCTACGAGCAGTACTTC
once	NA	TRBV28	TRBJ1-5	CASIEQGYRNQPQHF	TGTGCCAGCATCGAACAGGGTTATCGCAATCAGCCCCAGCATTTT
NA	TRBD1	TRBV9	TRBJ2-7	CASSVDWTGLLGEQYF	TGTGCCAGCAGCGTAGACTGGACAGGGTTGTTGGGCGAGCAGTACTTC
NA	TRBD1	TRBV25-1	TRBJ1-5	CASQLTGVNQPQHF	TGTGCCAGTCAACTTACAGGGGTTAATCAGCCCCAGCATTTT
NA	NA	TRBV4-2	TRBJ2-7	CASSQDYGGGYEQYF	TGTGCCAGCAGCCAAGATTACGGCGGTGGATACGAGCAGTACTTC
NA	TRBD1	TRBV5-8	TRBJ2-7	CASSYGTGTYEQYF	TGTGCCAGCAGCTACGGGACAGGGACCTACGAGCAGTACTTC
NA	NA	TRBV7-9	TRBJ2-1	CASSFLPPLPGRVRNEQFF	TGTGCCAGCAGCTTCCTCCCGCCACTACCCGGGAGAGTGCGCAATGAGCAGTTCTTC
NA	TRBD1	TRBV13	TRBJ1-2	CASSLWGDRANYGYTF	TGTGCCAGCAGCTTATGGGGGGACAGGGCCAACTATGGCTACACCTTC